This T cell receptor beta chain was identified in a study of CXCR3-negative and CXCR3-positive naive CD8 T cells. Study-level points and caveats: Cryopreservation partially decreased CXCR3 expression, and most assays used fresh PBMCs. Hydrophobicity was higher for TRB CDR3s found in CXCR3-positive naive cells than in CXCR3-negative naive cells. Naive CXCR3-negative cells resembled naive CXCR3-positive cells in TRBV-TRBJ usage; memory cells differed.

Looked up from germline, CDR1 is SQVTM and CDR2 is ANQGSEA. There are 12 residues in the CDR3. Each TRB cDNA library was prepared by 5' RACE (with UMI labels). For each CDR3 protein, TCRdb gives one entry from its re-call of the 5' RACE reads, without DNA. The sample has some 85,000 distinct CDR3 sequences. To note about this clonotype: Its specificity is unknown.

Naive cells were sorted as CD45RO-, CCR7+, CD27+ and CD95-. The clonotype originates from a human donor in good health. Some clones in this sample may be carry-over from other donors' samples. The sample taken for sequencing was naive CXCR3+ CD8+ T cells from blood. Documented subset: CD45RO-CCR7+CD27+CD95- naive CD8+ T cells expressing CXCR3 (TNR3+). This chain uses TRBV29-1 with TRBJ2-1. CDR3 protein: CSVGGGYNEQFF.